This entry lists 21 T cell receptor beta chains sequenced from one sample in a study of beta chain features in type 1 diabetes. Since all of the isolated RNA was reverse transcribed, expressed TCRB transcripts were what got sequenced. Sequencing used immunoSEQ multiplex PCR; TCRdb keeps in-frame clones, though not all of them. This table has under 900,000 clones, roughly 15% appearing once. Sequenced: naive CD4+ T cells from blood. The source is a woman younger than 35 in good health.

V gene TRBV14 combines with J gene TRBJ2-5, with D perhaps matching TRBD1 (6 bases). Per germline, CDR1 SGHDN and CDR2 FVKESK. The CDR3 consists of 14 residues. The ends were cut back, 6 bases at V and 5 bases at J, with 16 bases in the middle. Here the CDR3 reads CASRRTGTRETQYF. The CDR3 nucleotides are TGTGCCAGCAGACGTACAGGGACGCGTGAGACCCAGTACTTC.

The gene calls are TRBV4-1 and TRBJ1-5; D may be TRBD1 (5 bases). CDR3 length equals 15 residues. Trimming took off 4 bases at V and 0 bases at J, with 10 bases between the two ends. Germline CDR1 is MGHRA and CDR2 is YSYEKL. The CDR3 reads CASSPRGDSNQPQHF. DNA of the CDR3: TGCGCCAGCAGCCCACGGGGCGATAGCAATCAGCCCCAGCATTTT.

This clone was observed a few times. The J gene is TRBJ2-6, the V gene TRBV19; D remains ambiguous. CDR1 and CDR2 (germline): LNHDA, SQIVND (reference sequence). The CDR3 has 14 residues. V lost 7 bases and J 1 base, leaving 8 bases between the germline ends. This chain's CDR3 is CASTDLSGANVLTF. The CDR3 nucleotides read TGTGCCAGTACCGACTTATCTGGGGCCAACGTCCTGACTTTC.

This clone was recorded a few times. The chain combines TRBV28 with TRBJ1-5; the D is unclear. The V end lost 7 bases, the J end lost 4 bases, and 11 bases lay between the germline ends. Germline V gene sequence: CDR1 MDHEN, CDR2 SYDVKM. The CDR3 is 13 residues long. The CDR3 DNA reads TGTGCCAGCATTCTCGCCGGGAATCAGCCCCAGCATTTT. Translated: CASILAGNQPQHF.

The CDR3 DNA sequence: TGTGCCAGCAGCCAAGTACTAGCGGCGACCAGAACCGGGGAGCTGTTTTTT. It specifies CASSQVLAATRTGELFF. The J gene is TRBJ2-2, the V gene TRBV4-2; 8 bases match TRBD2. The trim removed 1 base at V and 5 bases at J, leaving 9 bases unmatched. CDR1 and CDR2 (germline): LGHNA, YNFKEQ. The CDR3 has 17 amino acids.

This clone was picked up a small number of times. This chain joins TRBV7-9 and TRBJ2-1; perhaps TRBD2 as D (6 bases). Trimming took 3 bases from V and 4 from J, leaving 13 bases between them. The CDR3 runs to 15 residues. Looked up from germline, CDR1 is SEHNR and CDR2 is FQNEAQ (reference sequence). CDR3 sequence: CASSFRSSAYNEQFF. In DNA, the CDR3 is TGTGCCAGCAGCTTTAGGTCTAGCGCTTACAATGAGCAGTTCTTC.

This clone has only a few counts. The chain links TRBV19 to TRBJ1-5, with D unresolved. This CDR3 contains 14 residues. From germline, CDR1 is LNHDA and CDR2 SQIVND (reference sequence). With 4 bases removed from V and 4 bases from J, the gap between germline ends came to 11 bases. The CDR3, as DNA: TGTGCCAGTAGTACCAGGACCTCGAATCAGCCCCAGCATTTT. It encodes CASSTRTSNQPQHF.

This clone was recorded a few times. This chain connects TRBV7-9 to TRBJ2-7; no reliable D call. This CDR3 region has 15 residues. V was pared by 2 bases and J by 4 bases, with 15 bases between. Germline V CDR1 and CDR2: SEHNR, FQNEAQ (reference sequence). The CDR3 region has the DNA TGTGCCAGCAGCTTATCCGGGTACCACCCATACGAGCAGTACTTC. It specifies CASSLSGYHPYEQYF. Looking up the rest from reference TRBV7-9 and TRBJ2-7 gives the full variable domain: DTGVSQNPRHKITKRGQNVTFRCDPISEHNRLYWYRQTLGQGPEFLTYFQNEAQLEKSRLLSDRFSAERPKGSFSTLEIQRTEQGDSAMYLCASSLSGYHPYEQYFGPGTRLTVT.

V and J are TRBV7-2 and TRBJ1-1; D remains unclear. Germline CDR1 SGHTA, CDR2 FQGNSA. V lost 2 bases to trimming and J lost 1 base, with 14 bases between them. The CDR3 is 16 residues long. The CDR3 spells CASSLWFRPANTEAFF. The CDR3 region has the DNA TGTGCCAGCAGCTTATGGTTTCGGCCAGCGAACACTGAAGCTTTCTTT.

This clone was seen more than once but under ten times. The chain recombines TRBV28 with TRBJ2-1; D ambiguous. V was shortened by 2 bases and J by 6 bases, with 11 bases between the two germline ends. CDR3 length equals 14 residues. Germline CDR1 is MDHEN and CDR2 is SYDVKM. The CDR3 coding sequence is TGTGCCAGCAGTTTAGGGGTTTATGGCAATGAGCAGTTCTTC. It translates to CASSLGVYGNEQFF.

This rearrangement joins TRBV7-8 to TRBJ2-5; unclear D gene. The J call may be incorrect, as the DNA end agrees better with TRBJ2-7. Germline V gene lookup returns CDR1 SGHVS and CDR2 FQNEAQ. The CDR3 sequence is 14 residues long. The CDR3 DNA follows: TGTGCCAGCAGTAGGGCTTGGTACGACGGCGAGCAGTACTTC. Translating gives CASSRAWYDGEQYF.

The chain has TRBV9 and TRBJ2-7; maybe TRBD1 (6 bases). Trimming removed 0 bases at V and 1 base at J, with 8 bases between. The CDR3 runs 14 residues. Per germline, CDR1 SGDLS and CDR2 YYNGEE. The CDR3 is CASSVEQGSYEQYF. In DNA, the CDR3 is TGTGCCAGCAGCGTAGAACAGGGATCCTACGAGCAGTACTTC.

This clone was counted only a few times. The chain is built from TRBV19 and TRBJ2-1, with 13 bases aligning to TRBD2. In germline, CDR1 is LNHDA, CDR2 SQIVND (reference sequence). The CDR3 sequence is 16 residues long. The V gene end was trimmed by 8 bases and the J gene end by 2 bases; junction bases not matched to a gene: 6. This CDR3 is CASARTSGSPYNEQFF. The CDR3 DNA reads as TGTGCCAGTGCTCGGACTAGCGGGAGCCCCTACAATGAGCAGTTCTTC.

This clone was observed a handful of times. The chain has TRBV7-9 and TRBJ1-2; D is ambiguous. The CDR3 spans 15 residues. Deletions cut 5 bases from V and 8 bases from J, with 21 bases between. Germline CDR1 and CDR2: SEHNR and FQNEAQ (reference sequence). The CDR3 region has the DNA TGTGCCAGCAGCATAGAAGGACCTTTAGTAGGCGGCTACACCTTC. It is translated as CASSIEGPLVGGYTF. The complete variable domain, with remaining parts taken from reference TRBV7-9 and TRBJ1-2, reads DTGVSQNPRHKITKRGQNVTFRCDPISEHNRLYWYRQTLGQGPEFLTYFQNEAQLEKSRLLSDRFSAERPKGSFSTLEIQRTEQGDSAMYLCASSIEGPLVGGYTFGSGTRLTVV.

CDR3 sequence: CASSFGPRGGLAYEQYF. The DNA of the CDR3 is TGTGCCAGCAGCTTTGGGCCCCGGGGCGGGTTGGCCTACGAGCAGTACTTC. V gene TRBV7-6 combines with J gene TRBJ2-7; D tentatively reads TRBD1 or TRBD2 (5 bases each). Germline-derived CDR1 and CDR2 are SGHVS and FNYEAQ. V was pared by 3 bases and J by 2 bases, with 20 bases between. The CDR3 spans 17 residues.

Concerning this clone: Other DNA variants within this sample encode the same CDR3. The genes are TRBV20-1 and TRBJ1-1, with unresolved D. CDR3 length equals 11 residues. With 6 bases removed from V and 5 bases from J, the gap between germline ends came to 10 bases. Germline-derived CDR1 and CDR2 are DFQATT and SNEGSKA (reference sequence). This CDR3 reads CSATGGTEAFF. The DNA for the CDR3 is TGCAGTGCAACCGGCGGGACTGAAGCTTTCTTT.

To note about this clone: An end of the junction differs from the germline gene, which may be a read error. The chain has TRBV6-5 and TRBJ1-2, with D tentatively TRBD1 (5 bases). Germline assignment: CDR1 MNHEY and CDR2 SVGAGI. The CDR3 extends over 11 amino acids. Written as DNA, the CDR3 is TGTGCCAGCAACACCGGGGCGAAGCTCTTCTTC. It is translated as CASNTGAKLFF.

The V gene is TRBV7-2, the J gene TRBJ1-5, with a possible D match to TRBD1 (5 bases). This CDR3 has 14 amino acids. Germline lookup yields CDR1 SGHTA and CDR2 FQGNSA. V was shortened by 3 bases and J by 7 bases, with 13 bases between the two germline ends. The CDR3 reads CASSFGGVQQPQHF. The DNA of the CDR3 is TGTGCCAGCAGCTTTGGAGGGGTACAGCAGCCCCAGCATTTT.

A few counts support this clone. CDR3 region: CASSSGNSGRAIYEQYF. CDR3 nucleotides: TGCGCCAGCAGCTCGGGGAATAGCGGGAGGGCCATCTACGAGCAGTACTTC. The chain employs TRBV5-1 and TRBJ2-5; 11 bases are a match to TRBD2. The DNA matches TRBJ2-7 better at its end, which makes the J call doubtful. Germline CDR1 reads SGHRS; CDR2 reads YFSETQ. This CDR3 has 17 amino acids.

J is TRBJ2-7 and V is TRBV6-5, with D hard to call. CDR1 and CDR2 from the germline V gene are MNHEY and SVGAGI. V lost 0 bases, J lost 4 bases, and 16 bases lay in between. This CDR3 region has 16 residues. The CDR3, as DNA: TGTGCCAGCAGTTACTCGGTCAGCCCTCTTATTTACGAGCAGTACTTC. Its translation is CASSYSVSPLIYEQYF.

The table lists this clone with a few counts. This chain links TRBV29-1 with TRBJ2-7, with 7 bases identical to TRBD1. Losses at the gene ends were 4 bases for V and 3 bases for J; bases not matched to a gene: 0. From germline, CDR1 is SQVTM and CDR2 ANQGSEA. The CDR3 loop spans 11 amino acids. The CDR3 is CSVGDSYEQYF. The CDR3 DNA reads TGCAGCGTTGGGGACAGCTACGAGCAGTACTTC.